A single sample gave rise to the 6 T cell receptor beta chains below, sequenced in a study of T-cell memory formation after mild COVID-19. TCRdb reprocessed the 5' RACE reads with MiXCR, giving one entry per CDR3 protein. Here the sample spans a few hundred thousand distinct CDR3 sequences, roughly 15% being singletons. Sequenced sample: PBMCs or a T cell subset sorted from them (not recorded which). The receptors shown here come from a man between 18 and 35 years old who had mild COVID-19 (a few samples of this study predate the infection). Cell type and time point are not known.

This clonotype was picked up a small number of times. J is TRBJ2-1 and V is TRBV4-3, with TRBD1 identical over 11 bases. Losses at the gene ends were 5 bases for V and 8 bases for J; bases not matched to a gene: 8. In germline, CDR1 is LGHNA, CDR2 YSLEER. The CDR3 consists of 15 residues. The CDR3 spells CASSAGTGGGDEQFF. The DNA for the CDR3 is TGCGCCAGCAGCGCCGGGACAGGGGGTGGCGATGAGCAGTTCTTC.

This clonotype came up a few times. The chain employs TRBV7-9 and TRBJ1-3, with 8 bases fitting TRBD1. This CDR3 comprises 16 residues. V was clipped by 4 bases and J by 3 bases; unmatched bases: 8. Germline-derived CDR1 and CDR2 are SEHNR and FQNEAQ (reference sequence). This CDR3 reads CASSYRTGISGNTIYF. The CDR3 nucleotides read TGTGCCAGCAGCTACCGGACAGGGATTAGTGGAAACACCATATATTTT.

The chain employs TRBV6-5 and TRBJ2-5; D is perhaps TRBD1 or TRBD2 (6 bases each). This CDR3 has 15 residues. Trimming cost V 0 bases and J 4 bases, with 12 bases left between them. Germline-derived CDR1 and CDR2 are MNHEY and SVGAGI. The CDR3 bases are TGTGCCAGCAGTTACTCGGAGGGGGTCCGAGAGACCCAGTACTTC. Amino acid sequence: CASSYSEGVRETQYF.

This CDR3 is CASSYWARNTGELFF. CDR3 coding DNA: TGTGCCAGCAGTTACTGGGCACGGAACACCGGGGAGCTGTTTTTT. The genes are TRBV6-5 and TRBJ2-2; no definite D call. Germline loops: CDR1 MNHEY, CDR2 SVGAGI. The CDR3 contains 15 residues. The V gene lost 1 base and the J gene lost 1 base, with 7 bases spanning the gap.

This clonotype was seen only a few times. The rearrangement uses TRBV5-1 and TRBJ1-6; TRBD1 might be the D (6 bases). Trimming removed 0 bases from V and 10 bases from J, with 14 bases in between. The V gene's germline CDR1 is SGHRS and CDR2 YFSETQ. The CDR3 covers 15 residues. CDR3: CASSLAGTTASPLHF. Written as DNA, the CDR3 is TGCGCCAGCAGCTTGGCCGGGACAACTGCCTCACCCCTCCACTTT.

The chain employs TRBV18 and TRBJ2-5; no definite D call. Trimming shortened V by 2 bases and J by 3 bases, and 7 bases separated the two germline ends. The germline gives CDR1 KGHSH, CDR2 LQKENI. The CDR3 totals 13 residues. CDR3 sequence: CASSPGSEETQYF. For the CDR3, the DNA is TGTGCCAGCTCACCAGGGTCTGAAGAGACCCAGTACTTC.